The entry that follows covers one T cell receptor (beta chain) sequence. Unmatched junction bases numbered 8, after V lost 2 bases and J lost 4 bases. Looked up from germline, CDR1 is ENHRY and CDR2 is SYGVKD. The CDR3 extends over 16 amino acids. The data originate from a study of blood T cell repertoires in COVID-19. Whole-study context: The United States, Italy and Spain supplied acute and convalescent COVID-19 samples. Sample material is recorded as cDNA or gDNA derived from T cells, B-cell-depleted T cells, or PBMCs.

The protocol was immunoSEQ multiplex PCR, while the TCRdb copy is restricted to in-frame clones and leaves out a portion. Of 100,000 or so clones detected, approximately 84% appear once; the ten largest clones hold roughly 17%. The specimen sequenced was peripheral blood. The rearrangement links TRBV10-3 to TRBJ1-5; TRBD1 agrees at 7 bases. This sequence originates from an older woman with acute or convalescent COVID-19. This chain's CDR3 is CAISEAAGQSNQPQHF. The CDR3 DNA reads as TGTGCCATCAGTGAGGCTGCGGGACAGTCGAATCAGCCCCAGCATTTT.